Below, one TCR beta chain is given with its context. The identical CDR3 is also encoded by other nucleotide sequences in the sample. These data are taken from a study of control samples from healthy donors and cancer patients. CDR1 is MNHEY, CDR2 SVGEGT, per germline. The CDR3 is 13 residues long. Trimming took off 2 bases at V and 0 bases at J, with 5 bases between the two ends. Profiling relied on immunoSEQ multiplex PCR, and the TCRdb table lists in-frame clones only, not all of them. The table shows around 200,000 clones, with 91% occurring only once. The receptor was isolated from a woman in her twenties or thirties in good health. The chain joins TRBV6-2 or TRBV6-3 to TRBJ2-7; D remains ambiguous. Material for sequencing was blood. For the CDR3, the DNA is TGTGCCAGCAGTTACGGACCCTCCTACGAGCAGTACTTC. Translating gives CASSYGPSYEQYF.